Presented here are 20 T cell receptor beta chains from one specimen sequenced in a study of T cell responses to AZD1222 COVID-19 vaccine. Profiling relied on immunoSEQ multiplex PCR, and the TCRdb table lists in-frame clones only, not all of them. The table lists under 150,000 clones, roughly 93% of them singletons. The sequencing here drew on peripheral blood, taken on day 0 of AZD1222 vaccination. The origin of the receptors is an adult in good health.

The chain combines TRBV7-6 with TRBJ2-5; TRBD2 matches at 8 bases. The CDR3 is 15 residues long. Looked up from germline, CDR1 is SGHVS and CDR2 is FNYEAQ. V was clipped by 5 bases and J by 1 base; unmatched bases: 6. The CDR3 here is CASSRLGTSQETQYF. DNA of the CDR3: TGTGCCAGCAGCCGCCTCGGGACTAGCCAAGAGACCCAGTACTTC.

The chain is built from TRBV24-1 and TRBJ1-5, with TRBD1 matching 11 bases. The CDR3 sequence is 15 residues long. V shed 4 bases, J shed 6 bases, and the junction held 4 bases outside the gene matches. Germline V gives CDR1 KGHDR, CDR2 SFDVKD. Here the CDR3 reads CATSEGGTGGQPQHF. The CDR3 nucleotides read TGTGCCACCAGTGAGGGTGGGACAGGGGGTCAGCCCCAGCATTTT.

The V gene is TRBV18, the J gene TRBJ2-7; 8 bases agree with TRBD2. Per germline, CDR1 KGHSH and CDR2 LQKENI. This CDR3 is built from 14 residues. Trimming cost V 3 bases and J 5 bases; bases outside gene matches: 6. This CDR3 is CASSPGTSFDEQYF. CDR3 nucleotide sequence: TGTGCCAGCTCACCTGGGACTAGTTTCGACGAGCAGTACTTC.

This chain joins TRBV4-3 and TRBJ1-6; D gene unclear. This CDR3 is built from 14 residues. Germline V gene data show CDR1 as LGHNA and CDR2 as YSLEER. The V end lost 0 bases, the J end lost 10 bases, and 10 bases lay between the germline ends. CDR3 nucleotide sequence: TGCGCCAGCAGCCAAGATCTACGACCCTCACCCCTCCACTTT. It translates to CASSQDLRPSPLHF.

DNA for the CDR3: TGTGCCAGCTCGCCCGGGTCTAGCGGGAGTGATACGCAGTATTTT. Amino acid sequence: CASSPGSSGSDTQYF. This chain uses TRBV5-4 with TRBJ2-3; 10 nucleotides match TRBD2. V lost 7 bases, J lost 6 bases, and 11 bases stayed unmatched. Germline CDR1 is SGHNT and CDR2 is YYREEE (reference sequence). The CDR3 totals 15 residues. Variable domain in full (rest from reference TRBV5-4 and TRBJ2-3): ETGVTQSPTHLIKTRGQQVTLRCSSQSGHNTVSWYQQALGQGPQFIFQYYREEENGRGNFPPRFSGLQFPNYSSELNVNALELDDSALYLCASSPGSSGSDTQYFGPGTRLTVL.

This clone was observed a few times. J is TRBJ2-3 and V is TRBV25-1, with 14 bases identical to TRBD2. Trimming removed 3 bases from V and 6 bases from J; junction bases left unmatched: 11. Germline V lookup: CDR1 MGHDK, CDR2 SYGVNS. This CDR3 is 18 amino acids long. In DNA, the CDR3 is TGTGCCAGCAGTGACCCGGGACTAGCGGGAGAAGAGAGCGATACGCAGTATTTT. Its protein is CASSDPGLAGEESDTQYF. The variable domain in full, with the rest retrieved from reference TRBV25-1 and TRBJ2-3, is EADIYQTPRYLVIGTGKKITLECSQTMGHDKMYWYQQDPGMELHLIHYSYGVNSTEKGDLSSESTVSRIRTEHFPLTLESARPSHTSQYLCASSDPGLAGEESDTQYFGPGTRLTVL.

This rearrangement joins TRBV2 to TRBJ1-1, with D possibly matching TRBD1 (6 bases). This CDR3 is 14 amino acids long. V dropped 7 bases and J dropped 3 bases, with 15 bases sitting between them. Per germline, CDR1 SNHLY and CDR2 FYNNEI. CDR3 DNA: TGTGCCAGCATCCGGGGGCGCGAGTACACTGAAGCTTTCTTT. The encoded protein is CASIRGREYTEAFF. Drawing the rest from reference TRBV2 and TRBJ1-1, the complete variable domain is EPEVTQTPSHQVTQMGQEVILRCVPISNHLYFYWYRQILGQKVEFLVSFYNNEISEKSEIFDDQFSVERPDGSNFTLKIRSTKLEDSAMYFCASIRGREYTEAFFGQGTRLTVV.

The chain is built from TRBV6-6 and TRBJ1-2; tentative D call: TRBD1 (5 bases). Germline lookup yields CDR1 MNHNY and CDR2 SVGAGI (reference sequence). The CDR3 has 15 residues. Between the trimmed V and J ends, which lost 0 bases and 6 bases, there was a span of 14 bases. As DNA, the CDR3 is TGTGCCAGCAGTTACTCACCAGGGCCCTCGCATGGCTACACCTTC. Amino acids: CASSYSPGPSHGYTF.

The V call is TRBV19, the J call TRBJ1-6; possibly TRBD1 for D (5 bases). V was clipped by 6 bases and J by 7 bases, with 10 bases between them. CDR1 is LNHDA, CDR2 SQIVND, per germline (reference sequence). This CDR3 is 13 amino acids long. The CDR3 here is CASRTGGNSPLHF. The CDR3 coding sequence is TGTGCCAGTAGAACAGGAGGAAATTCACCCCTCCACTTT.

The rearrangement uses TRBV29-1 and TRBJ1-5, with TRBD1 as a possible D gene (5 bases). This CDR3 is 14 amino acids long. Trimming removed 6 bases from V and 3 bases from J, with 15 bases in between. Germline CDR1 SQVTM, CDR2 ANQGSEA. The CDR3 is CSVTLGPANQPQHF. CDR3 sequence (DNA): TGCAGCGTGACCTTGGGACCGGCCAATCAGCCCCAGCATTTT.

The CDR3 region is CASSARSGGQPQHF. The CDR3, as DNA: TGTGCCAGCAGTGCCCGATCCGGAGGTCAGCCCCAGCATTTT. The chain couples TRBV6-1 to TRBJ1-5; D remains unclear. Germline CDR1 MNHNS, CDR2 SASEGT. V gave up 4 bases and J gave up 6 bases, with 13 bases separating them. This CDR3 contains 14 residues.

The chain is built from TRBV28 and TRBJ1-5; D is possibly TRBD1 (6 bases). CDR1 and CDR2 from the germline V gene are MDHEN and SYDVKM. Deletions cut 8 bases from V and 15 bases from J, with 20 bases between. This CDR3 spans 12 amino acids. CDR3 in amino acids: CASSAQGGFLHF. DNA for the CDR3: TGTGCCAGCTCGGCTCAAGGGGGGTTTTTGCATTTT.

The chain couples TRBV7-8 to TRBJ2-6; a possible D gene is TRBD2 (5 bases). Germline values: CDR1 SGHVS, CDR2 FQNEAQ. The CDR3 spans 16 residues. Trimming removed 2 bases at V and 1 base at J, with 9 bases between. The CDR3 DNA reads TGTGCCAGCAGCTTATACGGGGAATCTGGGGCCAACGTCCTGACTTTC. Amino acids: CASSLYGESGANVLTF.

This chain uses TRBV2 with TRBJ2-7; no firm D call. V was cut by 4 bases and J by 4 bases, with 5 bases left in between. CDR3 size: 11 residues. CDR1 is SNHLY, CDR2 FYNNEI, per germline. CDR3 in DNA: TGTGCCAGCAGTGTAGGTTACGAGCAGTACTTC. Protein sequence: CASSVGYEQYF. The whole variable domain, filled in from reference TRBV2 and TRBJ2-7, reads EPEVTQTPSHQVTQMGQEVILRCVPISNHLYFYWYRQILGQKVEFLVSFYNNEISEKSEIFDDQFSVERPDGSNFTLKIRSTKLEDSAMYFCASSVGYEQYFGPGTRLTVT.

This clone came up once. The chain links TRBV5-1 to TRBJ1-4; D uncertain. The germline V and J ends were trimmed by 0 bases and 8 bases, with 17 bases remaining between them. Per germline, CDR1 SGHRS and CDR2 YFSETQ. CDR3 length: 16 residues. The CDR3: CASSLDGLPTREKLFF. CDR3 nucleotide sequence: TGCGCCAGCAGCTTGGACGGACTCCCAACTAGGGAAAAACTGTTTTTT.

The chain carries TRBV7-2 and TRBJ1-1; no clear D gene. The V gene lost 5 bases and the J gene lost 2 bases, with 9 bases spanning the gap. This CDR3 is built from 13 residues. CDR1 and CDR2 from the germline V gene are SGHTA and FQGNSA. The CDR3 sequence is CASSQQRNTEAFF. The DNA for the CDR3 is TGTGCCAGCAGCCAACAGAGAAACACTGAAGCTTTCTTT.

The chain couples TRBV18 to TRBJ2-3, with a tentative D call TRBD1 (5 bases). The CDR3 runs 14 residues. Germline CDR1 KGHSH, CDR2 LQKENI. V dropped 4 bases and J dropped 5 bases, with 13 bases sitting between them. CDR3 protein: CASSRGTGEDTQYF. The CDR3 DNA sequence: TGTGCCAGCTCACGGGGCACCGGAGAAGATACGCAGTATTTT.

To note about this clone: A read error may account for a junction end that differs from germline. The rearrangement links TRBV10-3 to TRBJ1-1; 11 bases match TRBD1. The CDR3 covers 14 residues. CDR1 is ENHRY, CDR2 SYGVKD, per germline. The CDR3 DNA is TGTGCCATCAGATCGGGACAGGGGGATACTGGAGCTTTCTTT. It specifies CAIRSGQGDTGAFF.

V is TRBV7-9 and J is TRBJ2-3; 8 bases are shared with TRBD2. CDR1 and CDR2 (germline): SEHNR, FQNEAQ (reference sequence). This CDR3 region has 15 residues. The V gene end was trimmed by 3 bases and the J gene end by 4 bases; junction bases not matched to a gene: 6. The CDR3 protein is CASSFLAGGPDTQYF. CDR3 DNA: TGTGCCAGCAGCTTTCTGGCGGGAGGCCCAGATACGCAGTATTTT.

This chain joins TRBV5-5 and TRBJ1-5; possibly TRBD1 for D (5 bases). The germline gives CDR1 SGHKS, CDR2 YYEKEE (reference sequence). CDR3 length: 17 amino acids. The V end was cut by 0 bases, the J end by 1 base, with 14 bases between. Here the CDR3 DNA reads TGTGCCAGCAGCTTGGGTAGTCCGCAGGGAAGCAATCAGCCCCAGCATTTT. It yields the protein CASSLGSPQGSNQPQHF.